The 27 T cell receptor beta chains below come from one sample, sequenced in a study of T cells in Graves' hyperthyroidism and ophthalmopathy. RNA transcripts were the template for amplifying TCR beta CDR3 regions. A first-round RT-PCR of the TCR CDR3 used the HTBI primer set. Each CDR3 protein gets one entry after TCRdb re-called the multiplex PCR reads with MiXCR. The sample has roughly 640,000 distinct CDR3 sequences, more than 15% seen once; the top ten hold roughly 3.5%. The sequencing input was blood. These TCRs come from a woman aged 40 to 50 with Graves' ophthalmopathy.

With regard to this clonotype: At one of its ends the junction is not consistent with the germline gene, which may arise from a read error. The chain carries TRBV7-9 and TRBJ2-7; D is uncertain. The CDR3 contains 14 residues. Looked up from germline, CDR1 is SEHNR and CDR2 is FQNEAQ (reference sequence). The CDR3 here is CTSSRSTLAYEQYF. The CDR3 nucleotides are TGTACCAGCAGCCGGAGCACCCTTGCCTACGAGCAGTACTTC.

There are many counts of this clonotype. The gene calls are TRBV2 and TRBJ2-7; a weak D match, TRBD1 (6 bases). V was trimmed by 8 bases and J by 3 bases, leaving 11 bases between them. The CDR3 sequence is 12 residues long. Germline V CDR1 and CDR2: SNHLY, FYNNEI. The CDR3 coding sequence is TGTGCCAGCTCTGAGGGACACTACGAGCAGTACTTC. Its translation: CASSEGHYEQYF.

This clonotype was seen a few times. The rearrangement joins TRBV29-1 to TRBJ2-3, with TRBD1 matching 9 bases. The CDR3 sequence is 17 residues long. Unmatched junction bases numbered 11, after V lost 2 bases and J lost 2 bases. The V gene's germline CDR1 is SQVTM and CDR2 ANQGSEA. CDR3 DNA: TGCAGCGTTGAAATAAACAGGGGGCGATGGATCACAGATACGCAGTATTTT. Translating it yields CSVEINRGRWITDTQYF.

This clonotype has a handful of counts. The rearrangement uses TRBV27 and TRBJ1-6; D gene uncertain. Deletions cut 0 bases from V and 9 bases from J, with 12 bases between. The CDR3 runs to 15 residues. Germline V gene data show CDR1 as MNHEY and CDR2 as SMNVEV (reference sequence). The CDR3, as DNA: TGTGCCAGCAGTTTATCGGGATCTGACCCTTCACCCCTCCACTTT. Protein sequence: CASSLSGSDPSPLHF.

In this sample, this clonotype turned up many times. The chain carries TRBV20-1 and TRBJ2-4; D perhaps matches TRBD2 (8 bases). Germline V gene sequence: CDR1 DFQATT, CDR2 SNEGSKA (reference sequence). Trimming took 7 bases from V and 8 from J, leaving 15 bases between them. This CDR3 is 12 amino acids long. The CDR3 region has the DNA TGCAGTGTTCGGGAGGGGGCAGACATTCAGTACTTC. Its translation is CSVREGADIQYF.

The chain recombines TRBV20-1 with TRBJ2-5; 10 bases align to TRBD1. The CDR3 runs to 15 residues. V lost 0 bases, J lost 5 bases, and 6 bases stayed unmatched. Germline V gene lookup returns CDR1 DFQATT and CDR2 SNEGSKA (reference sequence). CDR3 in DNA: TGCAGTGCTAGAGATATTACGGGACAGGGGGAGACCCAGTACTTC. This sequence encodes CSARDITGQGETQYF.

A few counts support this clonotype. The J gene is TRBJ2-2, the V gene TRBV12-3 or TRBV12-4; 9 bases are shared with TRBD1. The CDR3 extends over 16 amino acids. V was pared by 7 bases and J by 5 bases, with 11 bases of the junction left unmatched. CDR3 in amino acids: CASTTKWDRATGELFF. In DNA, the CDR3 is TGTGCCAGCACCACAAAGTGGGACAGGGCAACCGGGGAGCTGTTTTTT.

The table lists this clonotype with a few counts. The gene calls are TRBV6-6 and TRBJ2-2; TRBD2 is a possible D gene (5 bases). The CDR3 is made up of 15 amino acids. The V and J ends lost 0 bases and 7 bases respectively, with 12 bases between them. The V gene's germline CDR1 is MNHNY and CDR2 SVGAGI (reference sequence). The CDR3: CASSYSVGVSGELFF. As DNA, the CDR3 is TGTGCCAGCAGTTACTCTGTGGGAGTGAGCGGGGAGCTGTTTTTT.

The chain joins TRBV6-1 to TRBJ1-2; 12 positions match TRBD1. This CDR3 is 15 amino acids long. Per germline, CDR1 MNHNS and CDR2 SASEGT. V shed 6 bases, J shed 8 bases, and the junction held 10 bases outside the gene matches. CDR3 DNA sequence: TGTGCCAGCAGCCACGGGGGACAGGGGGCCAGGGGCTACACCTTC. Its translation is CASSHGGQGARGYTF.

The chain has TRBV10-3 and TRBJ2-5; D not resolved. Trimming pared 5 bases from V and 2 bases from J, leaving 3 bases between. The CDR3 runs to 11 residues. In germline, CDR1 is ENHRY, CDR2 SYGVKD. The CDR3 sequence is CAISSQETQYF. CDR3 in DNA: TGTGCCATCAGTTCACAAGAGACCCAGTACTTC.

This clonotype was detected ten times or more. This chain connects TRBV18 to TRBJ2-3; a possible D gene is TRBD2 (5 bases). Germline values: CDR1 KGHSH, CDR2 LQKENI. Trimming stripped 3 bases from V and 3 bases from J, with 16 bases between. This CDR3 spans 16 amino acids. The CDR3 loop reads CASSPSSGRRTDTQYF. The CDR3 DNA follows: TGTGCCAGCTCACCGTCGAGCGGTCGCCGAACAGATACGCAGTATTTT.

In this sample, this clonotype turned up a few times. The rearrangement uses TRBV10-3 and TRBJ2-6; 7 nucleotides align to TRBD2. The CDR3 runs 16 residues. Germline loops: CDR1 ENHRY, CDR2 SYGVKD. The J segment lost 0 bases and the V segment lost 8 bases, leaving 7 bases of the junction unmatched. CDR3 sequence reads: CAIGGGMDSGANVLTF. CDR3 nucleotide sequence: TGTGCCATCGGGGGGGGAATGGACTCTGGGGCCAACGTCCTGACTTTC.

This clonotype showed up just a few times. A much larger clone differs from this one at a single base, so this may be a read error. V gene TRBV20-1 combines with J gene TRBJ2-3; tentatively, D is TRBD2 (6 bases). This CDR3 has 14 residues. V lost 2 bases and J lost 2, with 11 bases in between. Germline CDR1 DFQATT, CDR2 SNEGSKA (reference sequence). The CDR3: CSARPQRVTDTQYF. The CDR3 DNA reads as TGCAGTGCTAGACCTCAGCGGGTCACAGATACGCAGTATTTT.

This clonotype was observed at least ten times. The chain is built from TRBV28 and TRBJ1-5, with D possibly being TRBD1 (6 bases). The CDR3 runs 14 residues. Trimming took off 6 bases at V and 4 bases at J, with 13 bases between the two ends. Germline V gene data show CDR1 as MDHEN and CDR2 as SYDVKM. CDR3 bases: TGTGCCAGCAGACTAATTACAGGGAATCAGCCCCAGCATTTT. It is translated as CASRLITGNQPQHF.

This clonotype was counted a single time. The chain couples TRBV30 to TRBJ2-5, with D possibly being TRBD1 (6 bases). The CDR3 sequence is 15 residues long. Germline CDR1 GTSNPN, CDR2 SVGIG (reference sequence). The germline V and J ends were trimmed by 0 bases and 2 bases, with 13 bases remaining between them. The CDR3 bases are TGTGCCTGGAGTGTTGTAGGGGGTCGGCAAGAGACCCAGTACTTC. Its protein product is CAWSVVGGRQETQYF.

This clonotype came up a few times. V gene TRBV20-1 combines with J gene TRBJ2-1; TRBD1 agrees at 9 bases. The germline V gene has CDR1 DFQATT and CDR2 SNEGSKA (reference sequence). This CDR3 is 16 amino acids long. J gave up 7 bases and V 5 bases, and 15 bases lay outside the gene matches. In DNA form, the CDR3 reads TGCAGTGCTTACAAACTTACCGGGACAGGGTTAAATGAGCAGTTCTTC. It translates to CSAYKLTGTGLNEQFF.

The chain couples TRBV5-1 to TRBJ1-1; tentative D call: TRBD1 (5 bases). Germline loops: CDR1 SGHRS, CDR2 YFSETQ. The CDR3 runs 16 residues. V lost 0 bases and J 3 bases, leaving 15 bases between the germline ends. CDR3 DNA: TGCGCCAGCAGCTTGGCCGGTTCCCCGGGGGACACTGAAGCTTTCTTT. Protein sequence: CASSLAGSPGDTEAFF.

This clonotype appeared many times. The CDR3 nucleotides are TGTGCCTGGAGTGTACAAGGAGATTCACCCCTCCACTTT. Protein: CAWSVQGDSPLHF. This chain connects TRBV30 to TRBJ1-6; D unclear. This CDR3 has 13 amino acids. V was trimmed by 0 bases and J by 8 bases, leaving 8 bases between them. Per the germline V gene, CDR1 is GTSNPN and CDR2 is SVGIG (reference sequence).

Here the CDR3 DNA reads TGTGCCAGCAGTAAGAGGCCGGCGATTCAGGGCAATGAGCAGTTCTTC. Translated: CASSKRPAIQGNEQFF. V and J are TRBV2 and TRBJ2-1; TRBD1 might be the D (5 bases). Germline CDR1 reads SNHLY; CDR2 reads FYNNEI. The V gene lost 5 bases and the J gene lost 6 bases, with 20 bases spanning the gap. CDR3 size: 16 residues. Together with reference TRBV2 and TRBJ2-1, the CDR3 gives the full variable domain: EPEVTQTPSHQVTQMGQEVILRCVPISNHLYFYWYRQILGQKVEFLVSFYNNEISEKSEIFDDQFSVERPDGSNFTLKIRSTKLEDSAMYFCASSKRPAIQGNEQFFGPGTRLTVL.

The rearrangement joins TRBV28 to TRBJ1-5, with TRBD1 matching 10 bases. Germline values: CDR1 MDHEN, CDR2 SYDVKM. The CDR3 covers 18 residues. The junction had 9 bases not matched to a gene; V was cut back by 2 bases and J by 2 bases. The CDR3 DNA reads TGTGCCAGCAGTTTACGCGACAGGGGGCGCCTAGGCAATCAGCCCCAGCATTTT. Translated, it gives CASSLRDRGRLGNQPQHF.

This clonotype has a count of ten or more. The J gene is TRBJ1-6, the V gene TRBV20-1, with TRBD1 matching over 12 bases. This CDR3 has 17 residues. Per the germline V gene, CDR1 is DFQATT and CDR2 is SNEGSKA (reference sequence). V was pared by 0 bases and J by 6 bases, with 6 bases of the junction left unmatched. The CDR3 is CSARDGGQGALNSPLHF. The DNA for the CDR3 is TGCAGTGCTAGAGATGGGGGACAGGGGGCGCTTAATTCACCCCTCCACTTT.

This clonotype occurred many times. The CDR3 DNA sequence: TGTGCCAGCAGCCAAGGGCAAAGTTATAGCAATCAGCCCCAGCATTTT. This sequence encodes CASSQGQSYSNQPQHF. The chain uses TRBV3-1 and TRBJ1-5, with D hard to call. The germline V gene has CDR1 LGHDT and CDR2 YNNKEL (reference sequence). The CDR3 sequence is 16 residues long. Trimming took off 1 base at V and 0 bases at J, with 10 bases between the two ends.

With regard to this clonotype: The conserved closing phenylalanine or tryptophan is absent in this CDR3, likely reflecting a read error. V usage is TRBV7-2 and J usage is TRBJ2-7; 8 bases are shared with TRBD1. The V segment lost 1 base and the J segment 5 bases; nucleotides outside the gene matches: 1. There are 13 residues in the CDR3. Germline loops: CDR1 SGHTA, CDR2 FQGNSA. CDR3 residues: CASSLGRGHEQYL. As DNA, the CDR3 is TGTGCCAGCAGCTTAGGCAGGGGGCACGAGCAGTACCTC.

This clonotype showed up many times. V usage is TRBV2 and J usage is TRBJ1-1, with 8 positions matching TRBD1. Germline CDR1 reads SNHLY; CDR2 reads FYNNEI. The ends lost 6 bases at V and 0 bases at J; junction bases unmatched: 3. The CDR3 is made up of 14 amino acids. The CDR3: CASSRTGLNTEAFF. DNA of the CDR3: TGTGCCAGCAGCCGGACAGGGTTGAACACTGAAGCTTTCTTT. Combining the CDR3 with reference TRBV2 and TRBJ1-1 gives the whole variable domain EPEVTQTPSHQVTQMGQEVILRCVPISNHLYFYWYRQILGQKVEFLVSFYNNEISEKSEIFDDQFSVERPDGSNFTLKIRSTKLEDSAMYFCASSRTGLNTEAFFGQGTRLTVV.

This clonotype was observed many times. The chain uses TRBV29-1 and TRBJ1-1; maybe TRBD1 (5 bases). The V gene's germline CDR1 is SQVTM and CDR2 ANQGSEA. The CDR3 loop spans 14 amino acids. Trimming took off 3 bases at V and 1 base at J, with 12 bases between the two ends. The CDR3 DNA reads TGCAGCGTTGAGTCAGACAGAGAGAACACTGAAGCTTTCTTT. The encoded protein is CSVESDRENTEAFF.

Only a few counts were recorded for this clonotype. CDR3 sequence: CAWSFAGFPYQPQHF. For the CDR3, the DNA is TGTGCCTGGAGTTTTGCGGGGTTCCCTTATCAGCCCCAGCATTTT. The gene calls are TRBV30 and TRBJ1-5; no definite D call. Trimming stripped 2 bases from V and 5 bases from J, with 16 bases between. Germline-derived CDR1 and CDR2 are GTSNPN and SVGIG (reference sequence). The length of the CDR3 is 15 residues.

The table lists this clonotype with many counts. The chain couples TRBV2 to TRBJ2-3; TRBD2 matches at 8 bases. The CDR3 runs to 13 residues. V shed 1 base, J shed 8 bases, and the junction held 2 bases outside the gene matches. Germline V gene sequence: CDR1 SNHLY, CDR2 FYNNEI. CDR3 bases: TGTGCCAGCAGTGAAGGACTAGCGAGTACGCAGTATTTT. Its protein product is CASSEGLASTQYF. The full variable domain, its missing parts supplied by reference TRBV2 and TRBJ2-3, is EPEVTQTPSHQVTQMGQEVILRCVPISNHLYFYWYRQILGQKVEFLVSFYNNEISEKSEIFDDQFSVERPDGSNFTLKIRSTKLEDSAMYFCASSEGLASTQYFGPGTRLTVL.